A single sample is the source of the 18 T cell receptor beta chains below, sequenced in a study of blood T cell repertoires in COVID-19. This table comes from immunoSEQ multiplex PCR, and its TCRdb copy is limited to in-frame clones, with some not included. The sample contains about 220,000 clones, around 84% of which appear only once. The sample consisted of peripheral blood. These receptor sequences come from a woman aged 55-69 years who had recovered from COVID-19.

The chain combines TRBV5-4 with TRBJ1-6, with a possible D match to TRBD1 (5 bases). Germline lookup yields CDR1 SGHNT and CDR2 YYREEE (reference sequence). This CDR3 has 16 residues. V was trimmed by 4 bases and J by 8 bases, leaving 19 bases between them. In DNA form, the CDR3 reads TGTGCCAGCAGCGGATCCGGGTCCTGGGGGGATTCACCCCTCCACTTT. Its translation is CASSGSGSWGDSPLHF.

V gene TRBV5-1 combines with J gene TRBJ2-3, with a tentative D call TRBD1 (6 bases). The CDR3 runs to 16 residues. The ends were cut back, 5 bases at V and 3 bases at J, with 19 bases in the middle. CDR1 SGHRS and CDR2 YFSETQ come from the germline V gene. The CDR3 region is CASRDTSRGRTDTQYF. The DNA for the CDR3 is TGCGCCAGCAGGGACACCAGCAGGGGTAGGACAGATACGCAGTATTTT.

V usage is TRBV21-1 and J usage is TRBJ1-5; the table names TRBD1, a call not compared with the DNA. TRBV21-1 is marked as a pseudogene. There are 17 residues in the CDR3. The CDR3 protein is CASSKADRGTSRQPQHF. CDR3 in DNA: TGTGCCAGCAGCAAAGCGGACAGGGGGACCTCTCGGCAGCCCCAGCATTTT.

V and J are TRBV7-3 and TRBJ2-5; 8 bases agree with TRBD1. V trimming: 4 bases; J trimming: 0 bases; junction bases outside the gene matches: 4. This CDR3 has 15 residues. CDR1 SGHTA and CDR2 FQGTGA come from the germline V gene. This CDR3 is CASSSWGQDQETQYF. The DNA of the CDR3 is TGTGCCAGCAGCTCCTGGGGACAGGACCAAGAGACCCAGTACTTC.

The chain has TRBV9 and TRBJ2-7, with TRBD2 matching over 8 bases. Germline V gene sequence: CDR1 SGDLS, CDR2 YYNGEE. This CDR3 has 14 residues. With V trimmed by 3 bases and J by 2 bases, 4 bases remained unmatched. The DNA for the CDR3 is TGTGCCAGCAGCGCCGGACTAGCCCCCTACGAGCAGTACTTC. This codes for CASSAGLAPYEQYF.

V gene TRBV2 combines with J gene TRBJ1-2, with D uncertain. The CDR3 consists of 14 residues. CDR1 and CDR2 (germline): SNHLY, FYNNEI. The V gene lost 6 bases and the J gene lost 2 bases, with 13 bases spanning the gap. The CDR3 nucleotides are TGTGCCAGCAGGGAACGTGGACTGAACTATGGCTACACCTTC. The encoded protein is CASRERGLNYGYTF.

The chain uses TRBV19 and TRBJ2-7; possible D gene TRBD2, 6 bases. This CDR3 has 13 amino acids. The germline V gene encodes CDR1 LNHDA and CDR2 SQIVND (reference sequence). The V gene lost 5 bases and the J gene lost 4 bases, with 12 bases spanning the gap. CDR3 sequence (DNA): TGTGCCAGTAGTCGGGACCGGGGGTACGAGCAGTACTTC. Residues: CASSRDRGYEQYF.

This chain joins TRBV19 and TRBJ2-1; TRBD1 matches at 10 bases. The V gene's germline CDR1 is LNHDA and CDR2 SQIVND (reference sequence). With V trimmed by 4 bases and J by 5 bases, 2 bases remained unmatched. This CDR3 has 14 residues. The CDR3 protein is CASSKDRGNNEQFF. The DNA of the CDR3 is TGTGCCAGTAGTAAGGACAGGGGGAACAATGAGCAGTTCTTC.

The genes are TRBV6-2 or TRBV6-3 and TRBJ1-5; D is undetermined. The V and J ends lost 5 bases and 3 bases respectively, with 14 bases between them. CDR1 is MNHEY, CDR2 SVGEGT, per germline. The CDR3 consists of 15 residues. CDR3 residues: CASSTDGNYNQPQHF. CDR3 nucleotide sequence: TGTGCCAGCAGTACAGACGGGAACTACAATCAGCCCCAGCATTTT.

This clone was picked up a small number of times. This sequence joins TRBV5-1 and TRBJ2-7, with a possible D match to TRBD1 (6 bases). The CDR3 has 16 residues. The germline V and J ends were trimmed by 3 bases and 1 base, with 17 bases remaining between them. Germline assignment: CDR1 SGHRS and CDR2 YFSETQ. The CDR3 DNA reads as TGCGCCAGCAGCTGGCCTTCCGGGACATCGTCCTACGAGCAGTACTTC. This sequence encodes CASSWPSGTSSYEQYF.

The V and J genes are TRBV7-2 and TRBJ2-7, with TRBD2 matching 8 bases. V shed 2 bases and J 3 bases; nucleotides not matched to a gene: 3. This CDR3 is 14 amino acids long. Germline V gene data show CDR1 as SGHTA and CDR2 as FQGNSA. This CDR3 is CASSLLAGLYEQYF. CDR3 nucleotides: TGTGCCAGCAGCTTACTAGCGGGTCTCTACGAGCAGTACTTC. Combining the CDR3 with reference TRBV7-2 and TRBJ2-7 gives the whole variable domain GAGVSQSPSNKVTEKGKDVELRCDPISGHTALYWYRQSLGQGLEFLIYFQGNSAPDKSGLPSDRFSAERTGGSVSTLTIQRTQQEDSAVYLCASSLLAGLYEQYFGPGTRLTVT.

Here the CDR3 reads CASSFGDRIYGYTF. Written as DNA, the CDR3 is TGTGCCAGCAGCTTTGGGGACAGGATCTATGGCTACACCTTC. V and J are TRBV5-6 and TRBJ1-2, with 8 bases that match TRBD1. V shed 2 bases and J 4 bases; nucleotides not matched to a gene: 4. Germline values: CDR1 SGHDT, CDR2 YYEEEE. The CDR3 length is 14 residues. Drawing the rest from reference TRBV5-6 and TRBJ1-2, the complete variable domain is DAGVTQSPTHLIKTRGQQVTLRCSPKSGHDTVSWYQQALGQGPQFIFQYYEEEERQRGNFPDRFSGHQFPNYSSELNVNALLLGDSALYLCASSFGDRIYGYTFGSGTRLTVV.

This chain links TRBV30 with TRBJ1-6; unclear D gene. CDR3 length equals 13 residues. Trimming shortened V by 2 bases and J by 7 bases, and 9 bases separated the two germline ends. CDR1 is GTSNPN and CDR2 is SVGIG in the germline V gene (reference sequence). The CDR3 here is CAWSTNLNSPLHF. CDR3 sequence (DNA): TGTGCCTGGAGTACCAATCTAAATTCACCCCTCCACTTT.

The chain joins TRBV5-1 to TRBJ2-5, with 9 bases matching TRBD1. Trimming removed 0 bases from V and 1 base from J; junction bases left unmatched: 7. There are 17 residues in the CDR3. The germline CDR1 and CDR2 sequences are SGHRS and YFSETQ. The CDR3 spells CASSLGGQGDLQETQYF. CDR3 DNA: TGCGCCAGCAGCTTGGGGGGACAGGGCGACCTCCAAGAGACCCAGTACTTC.

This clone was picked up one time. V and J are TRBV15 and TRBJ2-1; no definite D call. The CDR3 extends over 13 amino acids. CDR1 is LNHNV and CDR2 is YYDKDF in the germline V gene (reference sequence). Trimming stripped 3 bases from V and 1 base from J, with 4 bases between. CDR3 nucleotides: TGTGCCACCAGCAGTGAGTCCTACAATGAGCAGTTCTTC. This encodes CATSSESYNEQFF.

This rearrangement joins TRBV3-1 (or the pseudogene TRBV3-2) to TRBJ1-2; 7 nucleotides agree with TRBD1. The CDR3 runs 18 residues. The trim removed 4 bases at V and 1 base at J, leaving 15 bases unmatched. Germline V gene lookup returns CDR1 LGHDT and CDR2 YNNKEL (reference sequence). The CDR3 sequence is CASSPYPTGVALNYGYTF. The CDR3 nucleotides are TGTGCCAGCAGCCCGTATCCCACAGGGGTAGCTCTTAACTATGGCTACACCTTC.

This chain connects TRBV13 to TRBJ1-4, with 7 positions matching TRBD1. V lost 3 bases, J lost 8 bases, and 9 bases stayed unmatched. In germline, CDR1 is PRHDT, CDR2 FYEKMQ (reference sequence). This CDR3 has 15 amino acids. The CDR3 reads CASSLTGIGKEKLFF. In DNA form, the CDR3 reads TGTGCCAGCAGCTTGACAGGGATCGGAAAAGAAAAACTGTTTTTT.

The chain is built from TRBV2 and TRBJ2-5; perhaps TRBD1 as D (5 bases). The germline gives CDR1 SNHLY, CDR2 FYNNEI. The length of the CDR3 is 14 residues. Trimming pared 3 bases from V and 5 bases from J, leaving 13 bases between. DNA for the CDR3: TGTGCCAGCAGTGATCAGGGAATTTGGGAGACCCAGTACTTC. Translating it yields CASSDQGIWETQYF. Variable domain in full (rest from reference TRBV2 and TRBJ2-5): EPEVTQTPSHQVTQMGQEVILRCVPISNHLYFYWYRQILGQKVEFLVSFYNNEISEKSEIFDDQFSVERPDGSNFTLKIRSTKLEDSAMYFCASSDQGIWETQYFGPGTRLLVL.